A single sample is the source of the 32 T cell receptor beta chains below, sequenced in a study of blood T cell repertoires in COVID-19. Sequencing used immunoSEQ multiplex PCR; TCRdb keeps in-frame clones, though not all of them. The repertoire holds approximately 250,000 clones, with around 90% as singletons. Specimen: peripheral blood. The receptors originated from a man under 40 with COVID-19, enrolled during active disease.

V and J are TRBV5-5 and TRBJ1-1, with D possibly matching TRBD1 (5 bases). This CDR3 has 15 residues. Trimming pared 4 bases from V and 1 base from J, leaving 14 bases between. Germline assignment: CDR1 SGHKS and CDR2 YYEKEE (reference sequence). CDR3 protein: CASSLIAGPNTEAFF. Here the CDR3 DNA reads TGTGCCAGCAGCCTGATTGCAGGGCCGAACACTGAAGCTTTCTTT.

The chain combines TRBV5-6 with TRBJ1-1, with D hard to call. Trimming took off 2 bases at V and 1 base at J, with 9 bases between the two ends. CDR1 is SGHDT, CDR2 YYEEEE, per germline. This CDR3 spans 14 amino acids. In DNA, the CDR3 is TGTGCCAGCAGCTTCATATCAGGGAACACTGAAGCTTTCTTT. It codes for CASSFISGNTEAFF.

The chain joins TRBV2 to TRBJ2-5; the match to TRBD2 covers 14 bases. The CDR3 is made up of 17 amino acids. The germline CDR1 and CDR2 sequences are SNHLY and FYNNEI. With 4 bases clipped from V and 5 bases from J, the junction kept 9 bases outside the gene matches. The CDR3 DNA reads as TGTGCCAGCAGTGTGGGGACTAGCGGGGGCCCCAGGGAGACCCAGTACTTC. This translates into CASSVGTSGGPRETQYF.

The chain couples TRBV30 to TRBJ1-2, with D uncertain. The CDR3 length is 17 residues. CDR1 is GTSNPN and CDR2 is SVGIG in the germline V gene (reference sequence). V lost 0 bases to trimming and J lost 4 bases, with 21 bases between them. The CDR3 nucleotides are TGTGCCTGGAGTGTACCCCTTCCGGCACAGCTTATCTATGGCTACACCTTC. It yields the protein CAWSVPLPAQLIYGYTF. Based on the CDR3 plus reference TRBV30 and TRBJ1-2, the full variable domain is SQTIHQWPATLVQPVGSPLSLECTVEGTSNPNLYWYRQAAGRGLQLLFYSVGIGQISSEVPQNLSASRPQDRQFILSSKKLLLSDSGFYLCAWSVPLPAQLIYGYTFGSGTRLTVV.

V gene TRBV6-5 combines with J gene TRBJ2-7, with D possibly matching TRBD2 (6 bases). The germline V gene has CDR1 MNHEY and CDR2 SVGAGI. The CDR3 is 15 residues long. V was trimmed by 1 base and J by 6 bases, leaving 16 bases between them. The CDR3 coding sequence is TGTGCCAGCAGTTACTATTTACAGCGGAGGGCCGAGCAGTACTTC. This encodes CASSYYLQRRAEQYF.

The V and J genes are TRBV10-2 and TRBJ1-4; 7 bases fit TRBD1. J gave up 7 bases and V 2 bases, and 7 bases lay outside the gene matches. Germline lookup yields CDR1 WSHSY and CDR2 SAAADI. The CDR3 sequence is 15 residues long. CDR3 nucleotide sequence: TGCGCCAGCAGTGAGGCTGGGACAGCCTCTGAAAAACTGTTTTTT. Its translation is CASSEAGTASEKLFF.

This chain links TRBV5-6 with TRBJ2-7; 11 bases line up with TRBD2. CDR3 length equals 15 residues. Germline V lookup: CDR1 SGHDT, CDR2 YYEEEE. The ends lost 3 bases at V and 2 bases at J; junction bases unmatched: 4. The CDR3 DNA follows: TGTGCCAGCAGCTCCTTAGCGGGGGGGACCTACGAGCAGTACTTC. This encodes CASSSLAGGTYEQYF.

This sequence joins TRBV5-4 and TRBJ1-2; 9 bases line up with TRBD1. Germline CDR1 SGHNT, CDR2 YYREEE (reference sequence). CDR3 length: 16 residues. The J segment lost 8 bases and the V segment lost 1 base, leaving 12 bases of the junction unmatched. The CDR3 bases are TGTGCCAGCAGCTTGCAATTAAGCCGGGACAGGGACGGCTACACCTTC. The encoded protein is CASSLQLSRDRDGYTF.

A remark on this clone: Mismatch with germline at one junction end may stem from a read error. V is TRBV19 and J is TRBJ1-2; possible D gene TRBD1, 6 bases. CDR3 length: 13 residues. Germline loops: CDR1 LNHDA, CDR2 SQIVND (reference sequence). The CDR3 loop reads CASSTGQTYGYTF. As DNA, the CDR3 is TGTGCCAGCAGTACAGGGCAGACTTATGGCTACACCTTC.

The chain has TRBV7-2 and TRBJ2-1; TRBD1 aligns across 8 bases. The germline CDR1 and CDR2 sequences are SGHTA and FQGNSA. This CDR3 comprises 17 residues. Trimming removed 5 bases from V and 2 bases from J; junction bases left unmatched: 11. CDR3 sequence: CASSKGQGRSAYNEQFF. CDR3 nucleotide sequence: TGTGCCAGCAGCAAAGGACAGGGCAGATCTGCCTACAATGAGCAGTTCTTC.

The gene calls are TRBV5-1 and TRBJ2-3; 9 bases are a match to TRBD2. The germline V gene has CDR1 SGHRS and CDR2 YFSETQ. V was pared by 0 bases and J by 1 base, with 6 bases of the junction left unmatched. This CDR3 spans 17 amino acids. The CDR3: CASSLEAGGHGTDTQYF. CDR3 nucleotide sequence: TGCGCCAGCAGCTTGGAGGCGGGGGGGCATGGCACAGATACGCAGTATTTT.

The V call is TRBV19, the J call TRBJ1-1; 9 positions agree with TRBD1. The CDR3 covers 13 residues. V lost 6 bases and J lost 6; bases outside the gene matches: 5. Germline V gives CDR1 LNHDA, CDR2 SQIVND (reference sequence). This chain's CDR3 is CASRDRGDAEAFF. In DNA, the CDR3 is TGTGCCAGTAGGGACAGGGGTGACGCTGAAGCTTTCTTT.

The rearrangement joins TRBV24-1 to TRBJ1-3, with no clear D. The V gene lost 9 bases and the J gene lost 0 bases, with 17 bases spanning the gap. Per the germline V gene, CDR1 is KGHDR and CDR2 is SFDVKD. There are 16 residues in the CDR3. This CDR3 is CATDAEQPISGNTIYF. CDR3 DNA sequence: TGTGCCACCGATGCAGAACAGCCAATCTCTGGAAACACCATATATTTT.

The chain recombines TRBV9 with TRBJ1-1, with D possibly being TRBD1 (6 bases). Trimming cost V 4 bases and J 8 bases, with 18 bases left between them. This CDR3 has 14 amino acids. The germline CDR1 and CDR2 sequences are SGDLS and YYNGEE. CDR3 residues: CASSSRTPGDEAFF. CDR3 nucleotide sequence: TGTGCCAGCAGCTCAAGAACCCCAGGGGACGAAGCTTTCTTT.

This clone has only a few counts. This chain joins TRBV7-9 and TRBJ1-1; D is ambiguous. Germline V gives CDR1 SEHNR, CDR2 FQNEAQ (reference sequence). The CDR3 covers 16 residues. Trimming left V 4 bases short and J 4 bases short, with 19 bases between. The CDR3 region is CASSSYRGLGGTEAFF. The CDR3 DNA sequence: TGTGCCAGCAGCTCTTACAGAGGGCTTGGTGGCACTGAAGCTTTCTTT.

The rearrangement joins TRBV4-1 to TRBJ2-5, with D perhaps matching TRBD1 (6 bases). The V end lost 1 base, the J end lost 9 bases, and 15 bases lay between the germline ends. This CDR3 is built from 14 residues. CDR1 MGHRA and CDR2 YSYEKL come from the germline V gene. The CDR3 here is CASSQGQVYWPQYF. As DNA, the CDR3 is TGCGCCAGCAGCCAAGGACAGGTCTACTGGCCCCAGTACTTC.

The J gene is TRBJ2-3, the V gene TRBV4-1; 10 positions match TRBD2. Germline loops: CDR1 MGHRA, CDR2 YSYEKL. The junction had 5 bases not matched to a gene; V was cut back by 0 bases and J by 2 bases. The CDR3 has 17 amino acids. In DNA, the CDR3 is TGCGCCAGCAGCCAAGATGGCCTAGCGGGGGACACAGATACGCAGTATTTT. The encoded protein is CASSQDGLAGDTDTQYF.

The CDR3 region has the DNA TGCAGCGTGCAAGTGGGGGCTAATAATTCACCCCTCCACTTT. Translation: CSVQVGANNSPLHF. The chain links TRBV29-1 to TRBJ1-6, with D possibly matching TRBD1 (6 bases). This CDR3 is 14 amino acids long. V lost 6 bases, J lost 5 bases, and 14 bases lay in between. Germline CDR1 and CDR2: SQVTM and ANQGSEA.

The rearrangement uses TRBV21-1 and TRBJ1-2. TRBV21-1 is recorded as a pseudogene. The CDR3 length is 14 residues. The DNA of the CDR3 is TGTGCCAGCAGCAAAGGGTACGGGGGTGAGGGCTACACCTTC. Encoded protein: CASSKGYGGEGYTF.

The chain recombines TRBV5-1 with TRBJ1-1; weak D call: TRBD1 (6 bases). V dropped 3 bases and J dropped 4 bases, with 16 bases sitting between them. CDR3 length equals 15 residues. The germline gives CDR1 SGHRS, CDR2 YFSETQ. CDR3 coding DNA: TGCGCCAGCAGCTCGGGAACAGGGAGGGTCACTGAAGCTTTCTTT. Translated: CASSSGTGRVTEAFF.

The V call is TRBV5-6, the J call TRBJ1-1, with D unresolved. Trimming pared 4 bases from V and 1 base from J, leaving 11 bases between. Germline CDR1 SGHDT, CDR2 YYEEEE. CDR3 length: 14 amino acids. CDR3 amino acids: CASSAPVKNTEAFF. The CDR3 nucleotides are TGTGCCAGCAGCGCCCCAGTCAAGAACACTGAAGCTTTCTTT.

The CDR3 DNA reads as TGTGCCAGCAAAAACGGGGATACGCAGTATTTT. It codes for CASKNGDTQYF. The chain joins TRBV2 to TRBJ2-3; D is ambiguous. The CDR3 extends over 11 amino acids. From germline, CDR1 is SNHLY and CDR2 FYNNEI. V lost 7 bases to trimming and J lost 6 bases, with 8 bases between them.

The chain employs TRBV30 and TRBJ2-7; 8 bases agree with TRBD2. Germline trimming cut 0 bases from V and 4 bases from J; bases unmatched to any gene: 5. Germline loops: CDR1 GTSNPN, CDR2 SVGIG (reference sequence). This CDR3 spans 14 amino acids. CDR3 amino acids: CAWSVGGELYEQYF. The CDR3 DNA reads as TGTGCCTGGAGTGTCGGGGGGGAGCTATACGAGCAGTACTTC.

This clone was seen just once. The chain carries TRBV2 and TRBJ2-5, with 7 bases aligning to TRBD2. CDR3 size: 13 residues. Germline CDR1 reads SNHLY; CDR2 reads FYNNEI. Germline trimming cut 7 bases from V and 4 bases from J; bases unmatched to any gene: 6. CDR3 region: CASKFSGAETQYF. The CDR3 nucleotides are TGTGCCAGCAAATTCAGCGGGGCAGAGACCCAGTACTTC.

The chain carries TRBV2 and TRBJ1-3; 7 bases are a match to TRBD1. Germline CDR1 SNHLY, CDR2 FYNNEI. The trim removed 2 bases at V and 3 bases at J, leaving 4 bases unmatched. There are 15 residues in the CDR3. The CDR3 loop is CASSEWTGRGNTIYF. CDR3 nucleotides: TGTGCCAGCAGTGAATGGACAGGCCGTGGAAACACCATATATTTT.

The chain uses TRBV5-1 and TRBJ1-6; TRBD1 matches at 7 bases. V shed 0 bases and J 7 bases; nucleotides not matched to a gene: 4. Germline CDR1 SGHRS, CDR2 YFSETQ. The CDR3 length is 15 residues. CDR3 sequence reads: CASSLEGQPNSPLHF. The CDR3 nucleotides read TGCGCCAGCAGCTTGGAGGGACAGCCAAATTCACCCCTCCACTTT.

The chain recombines TRBV5-5 with TRBJ2-5; 10 positions agree with TRBD2. The V gene's germline CDR1 is SGHKS and CDR2 YYEKEE (reference sequence). CDR3 size: 17 residues. V gave up 0 bases and J gave up 7 bases; unmatched junction bases: 12. The CDR3 region is CASSLAPAGGPGGTQYF. CDR3 nucleotides: TGTGCCAGCAGCTTGGCTCCAGCGGGGGGGCCCGGGGGGACCCAGTACTTC. The entire variable domain, with the rest obtained from reference TRBV5-5 and TRBJ2-5, is as follows: DAGVTQSPTHLIKTRGQQVTLRCSPISGHKSVSWYQQVLGQGPQFIFQYYEKEERGRGNFPDRFSARQFPNYSSELNVNALLLGDSALYLCASSLAPAGGPGGTQYFGPGTRLLVL.

V gene TRBV2 combines with J gene TRBJ1-1; TRBD1 matches at 7 bases. J lost 1 base, V lost 6 bases, and 8 bases had no gene match. Germline lookup yields CDR1 SNHLY and CDR2 FYNNEI. This CDR3 contains 15 residues. The CDR3 DNA is TGTGCCAGCAGGGCGGACAGGCGGGAGAACACTGAAGCTTTCTTT. This codes for CASRADRRENTEAFF.

V gene TRBV5-1 combines with J gene TRBJ2-3; no reliable D call. Germline V CDR1 and CDR2: SGHRS, YFSETQ. The V and J ends lost 4 bases and 2 bases respectively, with 17 bases between them. The CDR3 has 16 amino acids. CDR3 region: CASSPTTNPITDTQYF. The CDR3, as DNA: TGCGCCAGCAGCCCTACCACTAACCCCATCACAGATACGCAGTATTTT.

This clone has only one observation. J is TRBJ1-6 and V is TRBV18; D not resolved. Germline V lookup: CDR1 KGHSH, CDR2 LQKENI. CDR3 length: 17 amino acids. Trimming removed 3 bases from V and 0 bases from J, with 12 bases in between. The CDR3: CASSPLTRGSYNSPLHF. DNA of the CDR3: TGTGCCAGCTCACCCTTGACACGGGGCTCCTATAATTCACCCCTCCACTTT. The full variable domain, rest sourced from reference TRBV18 and TRBJ1-6, is NAGVMQNPRHLVRRRGQEARLRCSPMKGHSHVYWYRQLPEEGLKFMVYLQKENIIDESGMPKERFSAEFPKEGPSILRIQQVVRGDSAAYFCASSPLTRGSYNSPLHFGNGTRLTVT.

This chain joins TRBV10-3 and TRBJ2-7; weak D call: TRBD1 (6 bases). V lost 3 bases, J lost 0 bases, and 9 bases lay in between. CDR1 is ENHRY, CDR2 SYGVKD, per germline. The CDR3 loop spans 14 amino acids. Here the CDR3 reads CAISEGTPSYEQYF. The DNA for the CDR3 is TGTGCCATCAGTGAAGGGACACCCTCCTACGAGCAGTACTTC.

This clone occurred a few times. V is TRBV19 and J is TRBJ2-7; 8 nucleotides align to TRBD1. Germline assignment: CDR1 LNHDA and CDR2 SQIVND (reference sequence). Trimming at V came to 4 bases and at J to 6 bases, leaving 8 bases not matched to a gene. This CDR3 has 14 residues. CDR3 sequence (DNA): TGTGCCAGTAGTACCAGGGGGCAGGCTCGCGAGCAGTACTTC. Protein product: CASSTRGQAREQYF.